The 19 T cell receptor beta chains presented below share a single source sample, sequenced in a study of blood T cell repertoires in COVID-19. Measured with immunoSEQ multiplex PCR; TCRdb has only the in-frame clones, and not every one. Of about 250,000 clones listed, roughly 88% were seen once; the top ten hold approximately 6%. The sample consisted of peripheral blood. The origin of the receptors is a woman younger than 45 with COVID-19, enrolled during active disease.

CDR3 nucleotide sequence: TGTGCCAGCACCCGACAGGCCTATGGCTACACCTTC. Protein product: CASTRQAYGYTF. J is TRBJ1-2 and V is TRBV12-3 or TRBV12-4, with D perhaps matching TRBD1 (6 bases). The CDR3 consists of 12 residues. The ends were cut back, 7 bases at V and 4 bases at J, with 10 bases in the middle.

The chain couples TRBV7-2 to TRBJ1-1, with a possible D match to TRBD1 (6 bases). The CDR3 loop spans 14 amino acids. Germline CDR1 and CDR2: SGHTA and FQGNSA. The V gene lost 5 bases and the J gene lost 3 bases, with 13 bases spanning the gap. The DNA of the CDR3 is TGTGCCAGCAGCCAAGGGGGGGGGTACACTGAAGCTTTCTTT. Translation gives CASSQGGGYTEAFF.

The V and J genes are TRBV2 and TRBJ2-3; TRBD1 aligns across 7 bases. Germline CDR1 and CDR2: SNHLY and FYNNEI. This CDR3 contains 14 residues. The trim removed 7 bases at V and 2 bases at J, leaving 6 bases unmatched. In DNA, the CDR3 is TGTGCCAGCAAACTGGGACAGCTCACAGATACGCAGTATTTT. Translated, it gives CASKLGQLTDTQYF. Filled out from reference TRBV2 and TRBJ2-3, the complete variable domain reads EPEVTQTPSHQVTQMGQEVILRCVPISNHLYFYWYRQILGQKVEFLVSFYNNEISEKSEIFDDQFSVERPDGSNFTLKIRSTKLEDSAMYFCASKLGQLTDTQYFGPGTRLTVL.

The CDR3 nucleotides are TGTGCCACCAGTGGGGGACATGATCAGCCCCAGCATTTT. Its translation: CATSGGHDQPQHF. V usage is TRBV24-1 and J usage is TRBJ1-5; tentatively, D is TRBD1 (6 bases). The germline V gene encodes CDR1 KGHDR and CDR2 SFDVKD. This CDR3 contains 13 residues. Trimming took 5 bases from V and 5 from J, leaving 9 bases between them.

V gene TRBV5-5 combines with J gene TRBJ2-1; 10 bases are shared with TRBD2. Germline loops: CDR1 SGHKS, CDR2 YYEKEE (reference sequence). The V gene end was trimmed by 4 bases and the J gene end by 8 bases; junction bases not matched to a gene: 9. This CDR3 spans 15 amino acids. The CDR3 bases are TGTGCCAGCAGCCTAACCGGGACTAGCGCCGATGAGCAGTTCTTC. Translated, it gives CASSLTGTSADEQFF.

This chain links TRBV18 with TRBJ2-3; 7 bases are shared with TRBD1. V was clipped by 5 bases and J by 2 bases; unmatched bases: 4. Germline V gives CDR1 KGHSH, CDR2 LQKENI. The CDR3 covers 14 residues. Here the CDR3 DNA reads TGTGCCAGCTCATCACAGGGGTACACAGATACGCAGTATTTT. Its translation: CASSSQGYTDTQYF.

This clone was seen a single time. CDR3 protein: CASSWRGPGGPLRETQYF. The CDR3 DNA follows: TGTGCCAGCAGCTGGAGGGGGCCAGGGGGCCCCCTCCGGGAGACCCAGTACTTC. V and J are TRBV5-6 and TRBJ2-5; the match to TRBD1 covers 8 bases. Germline V gives CDR1 SGHDT, CDR2 YYEEEE. The trim removed 3 bases at V and 5 bases at J, leaving 18 bases unmatched. CDR3 size: 18 residues.

V and J are TRBV5-4 and TRBJ2-3; TRBD2 might be the D (5 bases). Between the trimmed V and J ends, which lost 1 base and 7 bases, there was a span of 16 bases. Germline V gene sequence: CDR1 SGHNT, CDR2 YYREEE (reference sequence). The CDR3 contains 15 residues. The CDR3 DNA follows: TGTGCCAGCAGCTTGTATAGTCCCCCGGGGAATACGCAGTATTTT. Residues: CASSLYSPPGNTQYF.

V is TRBV28 and J is TRBJ2-7; 7 bases match TRBD1. Germline V gives CDR1 MDHEN, CDR2 SYDVKM. The CDR3 is 12 residues long. V lost 8 bases to trimming and J lost 7 bases; unmatched junction nucleotides: 8. The CDR3 nucleotides read TGTGCCAGCCGACAGGGAGTGGGTGAGCAGTACTTC. Its translation is CASRQGVGEQYF. Full variable domain (remainder filled in from reference TRBV28 and TRBJ2-7): DVKVTQSSRYLVKRTGEKVFLECVQDMDHENMFWYRQDPGLGLRLIYFSYDVKMKEKGDIPEGYSVSREKKERFSLILESASTNQTSMYLCASRQGVGEQYFGPGTRLTVT.

The chain couples TRBV5-4 to TRBJ2-1; a weak D match, TRBD2 (5 bases). The V gene lost 6 bases and the J gene lost 0 bases, with 16 bases spanning the gap. The CDR3 is 16 amino acids. The germline V gene encodes CDR1 SGHNT and CDR2 YYREEE (reference sequence). In nucleotides, the CDR3 is TGTGCCAGCACCAAGGAGGAGTCCCCCTCCTACAATGAGCAGTTCTTC. Its protein product is CASTKEESPSYNEQFF.

The CDR3 is CASSFESSTDTQYF. The DNA for the CDR3 is TGCGCCAGCAGCTTCGAGTCTTCCACAGATACGCAGTATTTT. V usage is TRBV5-1 and J usage is TRBJ2-3; D gene ambiguous. This CDR3 is 14 amino acids long. V lost 2 bases and J 2 bases, leaving 9 bases between the germline ends. Germline V lookup: CDR1 SGHRS, CDR2 YFSETQ.

As regards this clone: The identical CDR3 is also encoded by other nucleotide sequences in the sample. This chain uses TRBV19 with TRBJ2-3, with D uncertain. Germline V gives CDR1 LNHDA, CDR2 SQIVND (reference sequence). The CDR3 runs to 14 residues. V was cut by 2 bases and J by 2 bases, with 8 bases left in between. CDR3 in DNA: TGTGCCAGTAGTATAACCAGCGACACAGATACGCAGTATTTT. It specifies CASSITSDTDTQYF.

The chain carries TRBV4-3 and TRBJ2-5; possible D gene TRBD1, 6 bases. Germline CDR1 and CDR2: LGHNA and YSLEER. V lost 5 bases, J lost 0 bases, and 16 bases lay in between. The CDR3 spans 16 residues. CDR3 amino acids: CASSVGGRTDQETQYF. CDR3 sequence (DNA): TGCGCCAGCAGCGTAGGGGGACGGACAGACCAAGAGACCCAGTACTTC.

The gene calls are TRBV3-1 (or the pseudogene TRBV3-2) and TRBJ2-3, with unresolved D. The CDR3 is 14 residues long. V was pared by 3 bases and J by 1 base, with 8 bases between. Germline V gives CDR1 LGHDT, CDR2 YNNKEL (reference sequence). The CDR3 here is CASSHKPRTDTQYF. The CDR3 DNA reads TGTGCCAGCAGCCATAAGCCCCGCACAGATACGCAGTATTTT.

The chain is built from TRBV11-2 and TRBJ1-6; 10 nucleotides match TRBD1. The CDR3 contains 15 residues. Trimming at V came to 4 bases and at J to 7 bases, leaving 4 bases not matched to a gene. Germline V CDR1 and CDR2: SGHAT, FQNNGV. CDR3 protein: CASSYTGQGNSPLHF. CDR3 nucleotide sequence: TGTGCCAGCAGCTACACGGGACAGGGGAATTCACCCCTCCACTTT. The entire variable domain, with the rest obtained from reference TRBV11-2 and TRBJ1-6, is as follows: EAGVAQSPRYKIIEKRQSVAFWCNPISGHATLYWYQQILGQGPKLLIQFQNNGVVDDSQLPKDRFSAERLKGVDSTLKIQPAKLEDSAVYLCASSYTGQGNSPLHFGNGTRLTVT.

This clone was seen once. The V call is TRBV28, the J call TRBJ1-2; D gene uncertain. The CDR3 has 20 residues. The germline V gene has CDR1 MDHEN and CDR2 SYDVKM. V was shortened by 3 bases and J by 4 bases, with 30 bases between the two germline ends. The CDR3: CASSLRVYDQVGRFRYGYTF. Written as DNA, the CDR3 is TGTGCCAGCAGTTTGAGGGTTTATGACCAGGTCGGGAGATTTCGCTATGGCTACACCTTC.

Only one count was recorded for this clone. The rearrangement links TRBV27 to TRBJ2-7; 9 bases fit TRBD1. Trimming at V came to 0 bases and at J to 7 bases, leaving 7 bases not matched to a gene. CDR1 and CDR2 (germline): MNHEY, SMNVEV (reference sequence). The CDR3 consists of 15 residues. The CDR3 region has the DNA TGTGCCAGCAGTTTATCTGGGACAGGGAGCGTGGAGCAGTACTTC. Its translation: CASSLSGTGSVEQYF.

V is TRBV11-2 and J is TRBJ2-1, with no clear D. V shed 0 bases and J shed 4 bases, with 4 bases lying between them. Germline V gene data show CDR1 as SGHAT and CDR2 as FQNNGV. The CDR3 spans 13 residues. The CDR3 bases are TGTGCCAGCAGCTTAGACCCGTACAATGAGCAGTTCTTC. Residues: CASSLDPYNEQFF.

This rearrangement joins TRBV7-9 to TRBJ2-5; D is tentatively TRBD1 or TRBD2 (5 bases each). Trimming took off 5 bases at V and 7 bases at J, with 14 bases between the two ends. Looked up from germline, CDR1 is SEHNR and CDR2 is FQNEAQ (reference sequence). The CDR3 sequence is 13 residues long. CDR3 protein: CASSLEGLGTQYF. The CDR3 DNA reads TGTGCCAGCAGCCTAGAGGGGCTCGGGACCCAGTACTTC.